The next 19 T cell receptor beta chains were all read from a single sample in a study of T cells in Graves' hyperthyroidism and ophthalmopathy. The CDR3 regions of TCR beta were amplified from RNA transcripts. The TCR CDR3 first-round RT-PCR relied on the HTBI primer set. MiXCR, applied by TCRdb to the multiplex PCR reads, yields one record per CDR3 protein. The data show 25,000 to 30,000 distinct CDR3 sequences, with roughly 45% seen just once and 10% held by the top ten. Sample: blood. These receptors were taken from a woman in her 30s with Graves' hyperthyroidism.

This clonotype was counted ten times or more. The chain carries TRBV28 and TRBJ1-2; D call uncertain. CDR3 length: 13 amino acids. Germline V gene sequence: CDR1 MDHEN, CDR2 SYDVKM. Trimming took off 7 bases at V and 1 base at J, with 10 bases between the two ends. For the CDR3, the DNA is TGTGCCAGCATGAACAGCAATAACTATGGCTACACCTTC. It encodes CASMNSNNYGYTF.

Within the sample, this clonotype is medium-sized. The junction shows a germline mismatch at one end, possibly a read error. CDR3: CASSQVTEAGGRF. CDR3 bases: TGTGCCAGCAGCCAAGTAACGGAGGCAGGGGGACGTTTT. The chain is built from TRBV14 and TRBJ1-5; the match to TRBD1 covers 7 bases. CDR1 SGHDN and CDR2 FVKESK come from the germline V gene. The CDR3 has 13 residues.

This clonotype was recorded at least ten times. The chain couples TRBV20-1 to TRBJ1-1, with D unresolved. The CDR3 spans 14 residues. V shed 1 base and J shed 3 bases, with 12 bases lying between them. Germline CDR1 is DFQATT and CDR2 is SNEGSKA (reference sequence). As DNA, the CDR3 is TGCAGTGCTAGAGTTGTGAGCGAGGACACTGAAGCTTTCTTT. It translates to CSARVVSEDTEAFF.

The chain joins TRBV20-1 to TRBJ2-5; 7 positions match TRBD1. The germline V gene has CDR1 DFQATT and CDR2 SNEGSKA (reference sequence). The V and J ends lost 6 bases and 7 bases, in that order; junction bases with no gene match: 11. The CDR3 is 13 residues long. CDR3 amino acids: CSAPGQNTGTQYF. DNA of the CDR3: TGCAGTGCGCCGGGACAGAACACCGGGACCCAGTACTTC.

This clonotype showed up many times. The chain has TRBV28 and TRBJ2-7, with D possibly TRBD1 on 6 matching bases. The CDR3 loop spans 14 amino acids. With 9 bases removed from V and 2 bases from J, the gap between germline ends came to 17 bases. Germline V gene sequence: CDR1 MDHEN, CDR2 SYDVKM. The DNA for the CDR3 is TGTGCCAGTCACACGGGACAATTGACCTACGAGCAGTACTTC. Its translation: CASHTGQLTYEQYF.

The chain recombines TRBV11-3 with TRBJ1-2; D call uncertain. Trimming removed 1 base from V and 3 bases from J, with 9 bases in between. Germline V gene sequence: CDR1 SGHNT, CDR2 YENEEA. The CDR3 length is 14 residues. CDR3 amino acids: CASSLAFPYYGYTF. The CDR3 DNA reads TGTGCCAGCAGCTTAGCATTCCCGTACTATGGCTACACCTTC.

This clonotype was counted a single time. CDR3 amino acids: CGIRDIGVNNYGYTF. The CDR3 DNA reads as TGCGGGATTAGAGATATTGGGGTGAATAACTATGGCTACACCTTC. The chain combines TRBV20-1 with TRBJ1-2; D is undetermined. The CDR3 spans 15 residues. Germline CDR1 and CDR2: DFQATT and SNEGSKA (reference sequence).

This clonotype was seen ten or more times. Written as DNA, the CDR3 is TGCGCCAGCAGTGGTAATCAGGGGGCAGGTTCACCCCTCCACTTT. The encoded protein is CASSGNQGAGSPLHF. The chain has TRBV5-1 and TRBJ1-6; TRBD1 matches at 8 bases. CDR1 and CDR2 (germline): SGHRS, YFSETQ. V dropped 5 bases and J dropped 9; count of bases not matched to a gene: 10. This CDR3 has 15 residues.

This clonotype showed up many times. At one of its ends the junction is not consistent with the germline gene, which may arise from a read error. The chain couples TRBV7-9 to TRBJ2-1, with a weak D call TRBD2 (6 bases). CDR1 SEHNR and CDR2 FQNEAQ come from the germline V gene (reference sequence). The CDR3 contains 17 residues. CDR3 DNA: TGTGTCAGCAGCTACGGGACTGACTCTGCGGCGCAGGAGATGCAGTTCTTC. Residues: CVSSYGTDSAAQEMQFF.

Within the sample, this clonotype is medium-sized. The chain employs TRBV19 and TRBJ2-7; D gene ambiguous. V dropped 3 bases and J dropped 3 bases, with 9 bases sitting between them. Looked up from germline, CDR1 is LNHDA and CDR2 is SQIVND (reference sequence). CDR3 length: 13 residues. The CDR3 loop is CASSIQIYYEQYF. DNA for the CDR3: TGTGCCAGTAGTATCCAAATTTACTACGAGCAGTACTTC. The full variable domain, in which reference TRBV19 and TRBJ2-7 provide the parts outside the CDR3, is DGGITQSPKYLFRKEGQNVTLSCEQNLNHDAMYWYRQDPGQGLRLIYYSQIVNDFQKGDIAEGYSVSREKKESFPLTVTSAQKNPTAFYLCASSIQIYYEQYFGPGTRLTVT.

This chain joins TRBV29-1 and TRBJ2-7, with a weak D call TRBD1 (6 bases). This CDR3 is 13 amino acids long. Trimming cost V 4 bases and J 4 bases, with 14 bases left between them. Germline V gene sequence: CDR1 SQVTM, CDR2 ANQGSEA. The CDR3 sequence: CSVAPGTPYEQYF. For the CDR3, the DNA is TGCAGCGTTGCCCCCGGGACACCGTACGAGCAGTACTTC.

The V gene is TRBV12-3 or TRBV12-4, the J gene TRBJ2-5; D gene uncertain. Trimming shortened V by 5 bases and J by 5 bases, and 12 bases separated the two germline ends. The CDR3 sequence is 13 residues long. Written as DNA, the CDR3 is TGTGCCAGCAGTGGGGTCAAGGAGGAGACCCAGTACTTC. Encoded protein: CASSGVKEETQYF.

This clonotype was seen at least ten times. CDR3 loop: CASSTRGGGYTF. The CDR3 bases are TGCGCCAGCAGCACGAGGGGAGGAGGCTACACCTTC. The chain recombines TRBV5-1 with TRBJ1-2; D perhaps matches TRBD1 (5 bases). Per germline, CDR1 SGHRS and CDR2 YFSETQ. CDR3 length equals 12 residues. V dropped 4 bases and J dropped 8 bases, with 12 bases sitting between them. Full variable domain (missing parts from reference TRBV5-1 and TRBJ1-2): KAGVTQTPRYLIKTRGQQVTLSCSPISGHRSVSWYQQTPGQGLQFLFEYFSETQRNKGNFPGRFSGRQFSNSRSEMNVSTLELGDSALYLCASSTRGGGYTFGSGTRLTVV.

By frequency in the sample, this clonotype is medium-sized. This chain connects TRBV7-8 to TRBJ2-7; D may match TRBD1 or TRBD2 (5 bases each). Germline V gene data show CDR1 as SGHVS and CDR2 as FQNEAQ. The ends were cut back, 1 base at V and 5 bases at J, with 6 bases in the middle. The length of the CDR3 is 12 residues. This CDR3 reads CASSLGGDEQYF. In nucleotides, the CDR3 is TGTGCCAGCAGCTTAGGAGGGGACGAGCAGTACTTC. Full variable domain (outside the CDR3, taken from reference TRBV7-8 and TRBJ2-7): GAGVSQSPRYKVAKRGQDVALRCDPISGHVSLFWYQQALGQGPEFLTYFQNEAQLDKSGLPSDRFFAERPEGSVSTLKIQRTQQEDSAVYLCASSLGGDEQYFGPGTRLTVT.

This clonotype turned up a few times. This is likely a read error, given that the CDR3 carries no conserved phenylalanine or tryptophan at its end. No DNA is shown, since the ends of the CDR3 on it are uncertain; the CDR3 is the one TCRdb lists. The rearrangement uses TRBV6-5 and TRBJ1-4; TRBD1, the table's D call, lacks a check against the DNA. Counting both end residues, the CDR3 totals 8 amino acids. From germline, CDR1 is MNHEY and CDR2 SVGAGI. CDR3 in amino acids: CASSDSPG.

The V gene is TRBV20-1, the J gene TRBJ2-7, with D perhaps matching TRBD2 (6 bases). There are 13 residues in the CDR3. CDR1 and CDR2 from the germline V gene are DFQATT and SNEGSKA (reference sequence). V was shortened by 4 bases and J by 1 base, with 11 bases between the two germline ends. The CDR3 is CSATGARSYEQYF. In DNA form, the CDR3 reads TGCAGTGCTACGGGAGCTAGGTCCTACGAGCAGTACTTC.

The table lists this clonotype with many counts. The chain employs TRBV7-9 and TRBJ2-3; 7 bases align to TRBD2. J lost 3 bases, V lost 1 base, and 4 bases had no gene match. CDR1 and CDR2 from the germline V gene are SEHNR and FQNEAQ (reference sequence). The CDR3 runs to 15 residues. This chain's CDR3 is CASSLVWGGTDTQYF. In nucleotides, the CDR3 is TGTGCCAGCAGCTTAGTATGGGGGGGGACAGATACGCAGTATTTT.

A word on this clonotype: Given the absence of the conserved phenylalanine or tryptophan at the CDR3 end, a read error is likely. The limits of the CDR3 on the DNA are not certain, so only TCRdb's listed CDR3 is given. V usage is TRBV5-1 and J usage is TRBJ1-1. The germline V gene has CDR1 SGHRS and CDR2 YFSETQ. The CDR3 spans 14 residues, counting both ends. The CDR3 spells CASSLEAGNTEASS.

This clonotype was found many times. The rearrangement joins TRBV20-1 to TRBJ1-2; a possible D gene is TRBD1 (6 bases). V was shortened by 0 bases and J by 4 bases, with 9 bases between the two germline ends. This CDR3 is built from 13 residues. Germline V lookup: CDR1 DFQATT, CDR2 SNEGSKA (reference sequence). The CDR3 region is CSARDRDTYGYTF. CDR3 nucleotides: TGCAGTGCTAGAGATCGGGACACCTATGGCTACACCTTC.